This is a list of T cell receptor beta chains from one sample in a study of cytomegalovirus exposure and HLA in healthy donors. Repertoires were generated with immunoSEQ multiplex PCR, while TCRdb's copy carries only in-frame clones and drops some. The repertoire includes more than 150,000 clones, 81% of them detected once, and 2% to 2.5% sits in the top ten. Input material: PBMCs. Every receptor here comes from a woman aged 25-40 years in good health and CMV-seronegative. The CDR3 runs from the conserved cysteine through the conserved F or W. The D gene is left open where the match is weak. Clone size appears in some rows only: once, few, many, or a class for an expanded clone.

>.|TRBJ2-2|TRBV5-4|.
TGTGCCAGCAGCTTAGGGGGTACCGGGGAGCTGTTTTTT
CASSLGGTGELFF
>.|TRBJ1-2|TRBV4-1|.
TGCGCCAGCAGCCAAGAACCGACACCTATAAACTATGGCTACACCTTC
CASSQEPTPINYGYTF
>.|TRBJ1-6|TRBV5-1|TRBD1
TGCGCCAGCAGCTTTACAGGGGTAGATTCACCCCTCCACTTT
CASSFTGVDSPLHF
>.|TRBJ2-1|TRBV25-1|TRBD2
TGTGCCAGCAGTGTTCTAGCGGGAGGGTACAATGAGCAGTTCTTC
CASSVLAGGYNEQFF
>.|TRBJ2-5|TRBV2|.
TGTGCCAGCAGGGAAACAGGGTTCGCACGGGAGACCCAGTACTTC
CASRETGFARETQYF
>few|TRBJ1-2|TRBV6-5|.
TGTGCCAGCAGGCGGGCCGGATCGAAGGGCTACACCTTC
CASRRAGSKGYTF
>.|TRBJ1-1|TRBV19|TRBD1
TGTGCCAGTAGTAGGGACAGCAGAAACACTGAAGCTTTCTTT
CASSRDSRNTEAFF
>.|TRBJ2-7|TRBV4-3|TRBD1
TGCGCCAGCAGCCAATTCAGAGGGACAGGGGGCAGGTACGAGCAGTACTTC
CASSQFRGTGGRYEQYF
>.|TRBJ2-7|TRBV5-1|.
TGCGCCAGCAGCTTTGACAGGTATTACGAGCAGTACTTC
CASSFDRYYEQYF
>.|TRBJ1-1|TRBV5-6|.
TGTGCCAGCAGCTTGACGGCGGATAGTGGGACTGAAGCTTTCTTT
CASSLTADSGTEAFF
>.|TRBJ2-7|TRBV6-1|.
TGTGCCAGCATGGGGCTTGGGGCTAATAACGAGCAGTACTTC
CASMGLGANNEQYF
>.|TRBJ2-3|TRBV6-1|TRBD2
TGTGCCAGCAGTGTGACTAGCGGGGACACAGATACGCAGTATTTT
CASSVTSGDTDTQYF
>.|TRBJ1-5|TRBV28|.
TGTGCCAGTAGTTCAATCGGTAATCAGCCCCAGCATTTT
CASSSIGNQPQHF
>.|TRBJ1-4|TRBV27|TRBD1
TGTGCCAGCAGTTTCTATGGTCCGGGGACAGGGTATGAAAAACTGTTTTTT
CASSFYGPGTGYEKLFF
>few|TRBJ2-1|TRBV28|TRBD2
TGTGCCAGCAGTACCCTCGGGACTAGCCGCTACAATGAGCAGTTCTTC
CASSTLGTSRYNEQFF
>.|TRBJ2-1|TRBV6-1|.
TGTGCCAGCAGTCTTCCTGGGGAGAGAAATGAGCAGTTCTTC
CASSLPGERNEQFF
>.|TRBJ2-7|TRBV18|.
TGTGCCAGCTCACTTCCCCGGGGGGCAGGCTACGAGCAGTACTTC
CASSLPRGAGYEQYF
>.|TRBJ1-6|TRBV5-1|TRBD1
TGCGCCAGCAGCTTGGGGGACAGGGTGAATTCACCCCTCCACTTT
CASSLGDRVNSPLHF
>.|TRBJ2-2|TRBV21-1|.
TGTGCCAGCCTCTTCGACAGGGCCTACACCGGGGAGCTGTTTTTT
CASLFDRAYTGELFF
>.|TRBJ2-4|TRBV18|.
TGTGCCAGCTCACCACCGGACAGAGTTCAGTACTTC
CASSPPDRVQYF
>.|TRBJ1-1|TRBV6-1|.
TGTGCCAGCAGCGTACAGGGAACTGAAGCTTTCTTT
CASSVQGTEAFF
>.|TRBJ1-2|TRBV27|TRBD1
TGTGCCAGCAGCCCTTCCCGGGACAGGGTCCGGGGCGGCTACACCTTC
CASSPSRDRVRGGYTF
>.|TRBJ1-2|TRBV30|.
TGTGCCTGGAGTGCAGGCATCTATGGCTACACCTTC
CAWSAGIYGYTF
>.|TRBJ2-7|TRBV30|TRBD2
TGTGCCTGGAGTGCAAACGCGGGACTAGCCTCCTACGAGCAGTACTTC
CAWSANAGLASYEQYF
>.|TRBJ2-7|TRBV7-8|.
TGTGCCAGCAGCACCACTAGCAGATTATACGAGCAGTACTTC
CASSTTSRLYEQYF
>.|TRBJ2-1|TRBV4-1|TRBD2
TGCGCCAGCAGCCAAGAGGGTCTAGCGGGACCTTGGTTGGAGCAGTTCTTC
CASSQEGLAGPWLEQFF